This T cell receptor (beta chain) was identified in a study of CD8 T cells in ankylosing spondylitis. CDR1 and CDR2 from the germline V gene are MNHNS and SASEGT. CDR3 size: 14 residues. The germline V and J ends were trimmed by 1 base and 8 bases, with 12 bases remaining between them. General observations from the study: Both synovial fluid and blood in reactive arthritis had previously been reported to carry some motif variants. Clones linked to disease, bearing a CD8+ phenotype, were relatively rare in peripheral blood. Significant enrichment of disease-linked clones was reportedly seen in matched ankylosing spondylitis synovial fluid. Typical of ankylosing spondylitis blood, it appeared, was a TCR beta motif of eight highly homologous variants.

Making use of molecular barcodes, quantitative 5'-RACE generated TCR beta libraries. One entry per CDR3 protein, called by TCRdb with MiXCR from the 5' RACE reads. The sample includes about 750,000 distinct CDR3 sequences, around 20% seen only once; the top ten take under 20%. Notes on this clonotype: Antigen unknown.

The chain uses TRBV6-1 and TRBJ1-5; TRBD1 might be the D (6 bases). This sequence was found in a male donor with ankylosing spondylitis. Sequences were obtained from blood, either unsorted or a sorted T cell fraction (not recorded which). The CDR3 bases are TGTGCCAGCAGTGAAGGCCAGGGGTACGAGCCCCAGCATTTT. Its protein product is CASSEGQGYEPQHF.